The sequence of this TCR beta chain was determined in a study of beta chain features in type 1 diabetes. Study-wide results and limits: Patients showed naive, central memory and Treg TCRB repertoires that appeared more similar than those of healthy donors.

One heparinised draw, averaging about 110 mL, was taken per donor. This CDR3 has 16 residues. The V gene's germline CDR1 is MNHEY and CDR2 SMNVEV (reference sequence). The V and J ends lost 2 bases and 6 bases, in that order; junction bases with no gene match: 10. Comment on this clone: Its antigen remains unidentified.

What was sequenced were expressed TCRB transcripts, since all of the isolated RNA had been reverse transcribed. Sequenced by immunoSEQ multiplex PCR; TCRdb stores in-frame clones only, minus some. The sample yields some 270,000 clones, roughly 13% seen once. The rearrangement joins TRBV27 to TRBJ2-3; TRBD1 matches 8 bases. Sequenced: naive CD4+ T cells from blood. The clonotype originates from a woman aged 40 to 50 in good health. CDR3 amino acids: CASSLDSDRATDTQYF. The CDR3 DNA is TGTGCCAGCAGTTTAGATTCGGACAGGGCAACTGATACGCAGTATTTT.